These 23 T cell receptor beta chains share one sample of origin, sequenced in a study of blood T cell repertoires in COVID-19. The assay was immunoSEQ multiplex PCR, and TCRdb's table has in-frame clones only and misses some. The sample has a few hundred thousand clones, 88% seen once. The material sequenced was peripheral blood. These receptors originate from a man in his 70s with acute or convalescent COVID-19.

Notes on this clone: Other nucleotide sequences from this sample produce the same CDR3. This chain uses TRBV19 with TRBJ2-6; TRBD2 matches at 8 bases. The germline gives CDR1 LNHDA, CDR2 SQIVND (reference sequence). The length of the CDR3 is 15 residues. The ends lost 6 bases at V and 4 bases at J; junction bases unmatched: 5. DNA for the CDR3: TGTGCCAGTAGGCCGGGAGGGTCCGGGGCCAACGTCCTGACTTTC. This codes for CASRPGGSGANVLTF.

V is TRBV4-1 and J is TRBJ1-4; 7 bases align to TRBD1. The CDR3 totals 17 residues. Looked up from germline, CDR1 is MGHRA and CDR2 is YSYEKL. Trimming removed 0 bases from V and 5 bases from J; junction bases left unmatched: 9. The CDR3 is CASSQDGTARGNEKLFF. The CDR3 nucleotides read TGCGCCAGCAGCCAAGACGGGACAGCTCGGGGAAATGAAAAACTGTTTTTT.

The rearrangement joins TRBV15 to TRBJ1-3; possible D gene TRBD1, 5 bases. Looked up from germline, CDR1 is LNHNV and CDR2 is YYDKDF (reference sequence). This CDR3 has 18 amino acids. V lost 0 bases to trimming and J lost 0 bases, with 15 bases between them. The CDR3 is CATSRDTYQGYSGNTIYF. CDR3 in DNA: TGTGCCACCAGCAGAGACACCTATCAGGGCTACTCTGGAAACACCATATATTTT.

The CDR3 here is CASSYLGSTSYEQYF. The DNA for the CDR3 is TGTGCCAGCAGTTACCTAGGCTCTACATCCTACGAGCAGTACTTC. The genes are TRBV6-6 and TRBJ2-7; the D is unclear. Trimming shortened V by 2 bases and J by 1 base, and 12 bases separated the two germline ends. The CDR3 length is 15 residues. The germline gives CDR1 MNHNY, CDR2 SVGAGI (reference sequence).

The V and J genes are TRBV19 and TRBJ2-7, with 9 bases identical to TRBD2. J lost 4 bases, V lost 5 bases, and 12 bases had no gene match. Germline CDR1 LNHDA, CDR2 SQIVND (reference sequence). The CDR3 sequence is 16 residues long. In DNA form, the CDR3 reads TGTGCCAGTAGTGTCTCCGGGACTAGCAGACCGTACGAGCAGTACTTC. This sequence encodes CASSVSGTSRPYEQYF.

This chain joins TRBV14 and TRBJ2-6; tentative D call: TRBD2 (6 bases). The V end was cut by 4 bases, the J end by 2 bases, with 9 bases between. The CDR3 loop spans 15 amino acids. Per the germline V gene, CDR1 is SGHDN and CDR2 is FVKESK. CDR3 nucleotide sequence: TGTGCCAGCAGCCCGTCGGGGGCTGGGGCCAACGTCCTGACTTTC. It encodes CASSPSGAGANVLTF.

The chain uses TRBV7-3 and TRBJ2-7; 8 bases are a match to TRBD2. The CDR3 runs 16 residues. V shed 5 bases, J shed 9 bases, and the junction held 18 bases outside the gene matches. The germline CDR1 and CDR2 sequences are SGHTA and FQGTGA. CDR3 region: CASSPRGGDFGDWQYF. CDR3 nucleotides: TGTGCCAGCAGCCCCCGGGGGGGGGACTTTGGGGATTGGCAGTACTTC.

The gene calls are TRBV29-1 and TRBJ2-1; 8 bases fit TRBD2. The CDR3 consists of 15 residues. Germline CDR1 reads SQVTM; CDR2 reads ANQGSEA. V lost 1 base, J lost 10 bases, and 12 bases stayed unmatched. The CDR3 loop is CSVEVGRAYSGEQFF. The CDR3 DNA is TGCAGCGTTGAAGTCGGGAGGGCCTATTCAGGGGAGCAGTTCTTC.

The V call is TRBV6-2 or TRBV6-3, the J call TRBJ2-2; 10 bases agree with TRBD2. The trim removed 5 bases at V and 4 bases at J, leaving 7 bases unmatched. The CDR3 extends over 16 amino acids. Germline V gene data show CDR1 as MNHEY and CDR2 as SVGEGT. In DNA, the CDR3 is TGTGCCAGCAGTCCCGGTAGCGGGAGGCTCACCGGGGAGCTGTTTTTT. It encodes CASSPGSGRLTGELFF.

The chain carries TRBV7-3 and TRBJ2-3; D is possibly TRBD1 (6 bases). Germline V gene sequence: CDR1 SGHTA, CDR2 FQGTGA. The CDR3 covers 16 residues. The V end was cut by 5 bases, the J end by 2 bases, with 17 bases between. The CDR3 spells CASSPQGPAPTDTQYF. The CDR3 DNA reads TGTGCCAGCAGCCCGCAGGGGCCAGCCCCCACAGATACGCAGTATTTT.

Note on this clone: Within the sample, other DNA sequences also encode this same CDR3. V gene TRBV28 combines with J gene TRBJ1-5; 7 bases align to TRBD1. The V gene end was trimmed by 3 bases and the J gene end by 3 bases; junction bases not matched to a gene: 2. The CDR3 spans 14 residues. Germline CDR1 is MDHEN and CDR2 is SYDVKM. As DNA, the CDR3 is TGTGCCAGCAGTTTGACAGGGAACAATCAGCCCCAGCATTTT. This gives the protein CASSLTGNNQPQHF.

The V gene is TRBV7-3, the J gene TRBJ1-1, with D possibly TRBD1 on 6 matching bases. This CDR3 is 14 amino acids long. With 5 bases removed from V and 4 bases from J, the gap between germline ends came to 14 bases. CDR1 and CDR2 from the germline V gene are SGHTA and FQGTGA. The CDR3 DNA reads TGTGCCAGCAGCCATGGCACAGGGAGCACTGAAGCTTTCTTT. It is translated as CASSHGTGSTEAFF.

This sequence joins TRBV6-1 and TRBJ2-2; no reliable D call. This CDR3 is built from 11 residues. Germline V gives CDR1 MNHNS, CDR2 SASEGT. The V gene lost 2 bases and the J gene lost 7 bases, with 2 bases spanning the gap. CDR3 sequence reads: CASSEYGELFF. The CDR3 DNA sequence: TGTGCCAGCAGTGAATACGGGGAGCTGTTTTTT.

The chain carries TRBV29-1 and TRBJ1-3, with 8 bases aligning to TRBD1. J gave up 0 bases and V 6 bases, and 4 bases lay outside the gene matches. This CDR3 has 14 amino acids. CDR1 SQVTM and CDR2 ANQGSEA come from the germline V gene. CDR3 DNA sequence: TGCAGCGTGTTAACAGGGGGCTCTGGAAACACCATATATTTT. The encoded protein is CSVLTGGSGNTIYF.

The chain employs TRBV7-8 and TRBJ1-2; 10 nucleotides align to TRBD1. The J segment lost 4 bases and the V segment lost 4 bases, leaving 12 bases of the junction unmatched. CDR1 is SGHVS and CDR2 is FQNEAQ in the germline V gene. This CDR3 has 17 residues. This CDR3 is CASSSMQRQGAGYGYTF. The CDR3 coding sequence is TGTGCCAGCAGCTCGATGCAACGACAGGGGGCGGGCTATGGCTACACCTTC.

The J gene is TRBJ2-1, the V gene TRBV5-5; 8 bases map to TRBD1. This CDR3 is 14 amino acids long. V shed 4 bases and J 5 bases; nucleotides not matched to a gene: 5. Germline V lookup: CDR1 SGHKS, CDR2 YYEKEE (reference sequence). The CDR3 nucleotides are TGTGCCAGCAGCCAGGGGGCTTCTAACAATGAGCAGTTCTTC. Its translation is CASSQGASNNEQFF.

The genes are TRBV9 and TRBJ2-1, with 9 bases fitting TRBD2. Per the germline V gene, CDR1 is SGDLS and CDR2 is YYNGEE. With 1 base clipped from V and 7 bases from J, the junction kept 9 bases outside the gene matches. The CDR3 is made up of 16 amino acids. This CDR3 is CASSVRLLAGTNEQFF. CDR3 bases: TGTGCCAGCAGCGTAAGGTTACTAGCGGGCACTAATGAGCAGTTCTTC.

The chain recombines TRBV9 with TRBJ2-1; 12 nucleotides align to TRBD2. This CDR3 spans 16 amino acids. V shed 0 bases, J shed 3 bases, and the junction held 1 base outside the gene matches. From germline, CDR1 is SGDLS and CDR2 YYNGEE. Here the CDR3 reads CASSVGTSGNYNEQFF. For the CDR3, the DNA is TGTGCCAGCAGCGTAGGGACTAGCGGGAACTACAATGAGCAGTTCTTC.

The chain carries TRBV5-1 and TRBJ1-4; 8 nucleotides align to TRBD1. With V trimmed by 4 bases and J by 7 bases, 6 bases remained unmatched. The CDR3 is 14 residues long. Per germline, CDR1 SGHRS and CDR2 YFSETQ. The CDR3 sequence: CASSPTGAGEKLFF. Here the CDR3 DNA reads TGCGCCAGCAGCCCGACAGGGGCAGGTGAAAAACTGTTTTTT. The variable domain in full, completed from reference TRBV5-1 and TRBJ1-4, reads KAGVTQTPRYLIKTRGQQVTLSCSPISGHRSVSWYQQTPGQGLQFLFEYFSETQRNKGNFPGRFSGRQFSNSRSEMNVSTLELGDSALYLCASSPTGAGEKLFFGSGTQLSVL.

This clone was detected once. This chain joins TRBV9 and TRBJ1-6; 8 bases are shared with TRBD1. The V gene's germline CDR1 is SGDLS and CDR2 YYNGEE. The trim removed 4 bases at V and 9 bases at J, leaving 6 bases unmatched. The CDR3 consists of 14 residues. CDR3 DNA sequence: TGTGCCAGCAGCATGGGGGACAGGCGTTCACCCCTCCACTTT. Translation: CASSMGDRRSPLHF.

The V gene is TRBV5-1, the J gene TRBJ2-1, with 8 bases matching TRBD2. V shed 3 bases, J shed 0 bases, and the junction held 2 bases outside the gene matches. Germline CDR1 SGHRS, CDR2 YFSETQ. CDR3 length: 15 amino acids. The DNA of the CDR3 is TGCGCCAGCAGCTCGGCGGGGGGCTCCTACAATGAGCAGTTCTTC. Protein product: CASSSAGGSYNEQFF.

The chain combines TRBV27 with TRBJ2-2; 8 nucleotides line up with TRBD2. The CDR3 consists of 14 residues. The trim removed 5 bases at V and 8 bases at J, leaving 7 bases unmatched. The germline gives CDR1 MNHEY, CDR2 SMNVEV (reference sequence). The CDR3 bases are TGTGCCAGCAGTCCCCAGCGGGGGAAGGGGGAGCTGTTTTTT. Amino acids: CASSPQRGKGELFF.

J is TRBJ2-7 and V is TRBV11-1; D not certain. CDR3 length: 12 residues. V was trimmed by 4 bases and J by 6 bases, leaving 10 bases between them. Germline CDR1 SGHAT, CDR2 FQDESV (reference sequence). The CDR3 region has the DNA TGTGCCAGCAGCTCAGACATAGGCGAGCAGTACTTC. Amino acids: CASSSDIGEQYF.